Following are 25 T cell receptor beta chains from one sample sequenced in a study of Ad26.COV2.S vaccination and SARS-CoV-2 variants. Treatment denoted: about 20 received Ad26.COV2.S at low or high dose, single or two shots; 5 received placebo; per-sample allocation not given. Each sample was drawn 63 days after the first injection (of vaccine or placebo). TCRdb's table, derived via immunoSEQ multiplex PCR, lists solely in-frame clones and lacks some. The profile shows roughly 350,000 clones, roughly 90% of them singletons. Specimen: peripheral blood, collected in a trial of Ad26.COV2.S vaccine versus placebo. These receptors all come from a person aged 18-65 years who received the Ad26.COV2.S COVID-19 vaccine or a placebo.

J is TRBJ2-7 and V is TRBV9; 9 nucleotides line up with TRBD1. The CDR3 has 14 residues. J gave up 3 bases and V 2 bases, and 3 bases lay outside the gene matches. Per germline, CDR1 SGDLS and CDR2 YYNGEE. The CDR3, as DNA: TGTGCCAGCAGCGTGGGACAGGGTAACTACGAGCAGTACTTC. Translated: CASSVGQGNYEQYF.

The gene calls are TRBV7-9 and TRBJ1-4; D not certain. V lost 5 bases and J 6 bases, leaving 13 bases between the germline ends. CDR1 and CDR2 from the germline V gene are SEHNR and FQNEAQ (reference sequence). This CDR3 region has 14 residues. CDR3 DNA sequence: TGTGCCAGCAGCCGCCGGGCCCCCGATGAAAAACTGTTTTTT. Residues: CASSRRAPDEKLFF.

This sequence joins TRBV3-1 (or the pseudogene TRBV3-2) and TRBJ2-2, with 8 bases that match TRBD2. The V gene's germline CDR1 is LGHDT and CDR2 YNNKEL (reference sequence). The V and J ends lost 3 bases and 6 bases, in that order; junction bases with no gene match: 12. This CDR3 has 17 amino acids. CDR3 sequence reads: CASSHLRSGREAGELFF. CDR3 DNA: TGTGCCAGCAGCCATTTACGGAGCGGGAGAGAGGCCGGGGAGCTGTTTTTT.

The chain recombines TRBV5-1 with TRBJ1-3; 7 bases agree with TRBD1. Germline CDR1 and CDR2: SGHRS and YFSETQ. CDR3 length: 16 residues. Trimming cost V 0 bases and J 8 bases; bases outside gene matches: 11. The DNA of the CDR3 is TGCGCCAGCAGCTTGGAGGGGCCGACAGGGCAGGACACCATATATTTT. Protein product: CASSLEGPTGQDTIYF.

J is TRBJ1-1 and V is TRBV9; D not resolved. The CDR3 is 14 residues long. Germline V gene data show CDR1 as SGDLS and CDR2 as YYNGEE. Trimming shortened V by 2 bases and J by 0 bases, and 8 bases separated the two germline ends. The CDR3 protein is CASSVGVMNTEAFF. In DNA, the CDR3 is TGTGCCAGCAGCGTTGGAGTCATGAACACTGAAGCTTTCTTT.

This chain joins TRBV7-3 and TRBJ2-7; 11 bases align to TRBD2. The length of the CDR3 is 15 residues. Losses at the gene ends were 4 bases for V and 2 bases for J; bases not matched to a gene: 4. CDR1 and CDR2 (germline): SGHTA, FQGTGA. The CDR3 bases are TGTGCCAGCAGCTCTAGCGGGAGGACTACCTACGAGCAGTACTTC. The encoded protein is CASSSSGRTTYEQYF.

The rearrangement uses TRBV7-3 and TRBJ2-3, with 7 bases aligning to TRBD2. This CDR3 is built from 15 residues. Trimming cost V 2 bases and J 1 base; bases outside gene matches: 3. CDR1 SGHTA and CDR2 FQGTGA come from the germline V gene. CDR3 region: CASSLAGVGTDTQYF. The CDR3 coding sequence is TGTGCCAGCAGCTTAGCGGGGGTGGGCACAGATACGCAGTATTTT.

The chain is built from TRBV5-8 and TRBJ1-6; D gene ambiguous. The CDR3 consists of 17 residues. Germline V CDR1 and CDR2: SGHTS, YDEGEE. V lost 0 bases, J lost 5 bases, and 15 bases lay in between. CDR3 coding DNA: TGTGCCAGCAGCTTGGGACACCTTCTCGCCAATAATTCACCCCTCCACTTT. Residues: CASSLGHLLANNSPLHF.

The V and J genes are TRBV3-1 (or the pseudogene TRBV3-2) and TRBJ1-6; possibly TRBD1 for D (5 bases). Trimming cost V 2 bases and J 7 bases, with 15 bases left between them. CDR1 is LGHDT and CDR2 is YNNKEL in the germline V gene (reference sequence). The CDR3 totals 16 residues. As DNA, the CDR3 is TGTGCCAGCAGCCAAAAAACCGGACGGGGGAATTCACCCCTCCACTTT. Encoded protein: CASSQKTGRGNSPLHF.

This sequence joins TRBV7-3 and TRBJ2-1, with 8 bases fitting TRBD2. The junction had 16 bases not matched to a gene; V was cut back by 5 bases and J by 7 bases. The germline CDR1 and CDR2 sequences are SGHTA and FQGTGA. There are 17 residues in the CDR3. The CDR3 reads CASSPPGGLGSMNEQFF. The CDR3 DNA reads TGTGCCAGCAGCCCGCCCGGGGGACTAGGCTCAATGAATGAGCAGTTCTTC.

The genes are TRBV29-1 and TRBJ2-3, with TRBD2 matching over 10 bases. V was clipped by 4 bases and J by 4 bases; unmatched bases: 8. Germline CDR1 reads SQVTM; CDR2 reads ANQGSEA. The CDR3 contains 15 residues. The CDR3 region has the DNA TGCAGCGTTGTTCGGGAGCGGGGGGGCGCAGATACGCAGTATTTT. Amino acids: CSVVRERGGADTQYF.

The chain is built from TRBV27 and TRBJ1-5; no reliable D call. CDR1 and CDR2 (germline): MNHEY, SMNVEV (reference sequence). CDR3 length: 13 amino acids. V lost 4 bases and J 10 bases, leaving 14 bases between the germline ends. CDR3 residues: CASSSPTGAPQHF. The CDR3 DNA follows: TGTGCCAGCAGTTCCCCGACCGGCGCACCCCAGCATTTT.

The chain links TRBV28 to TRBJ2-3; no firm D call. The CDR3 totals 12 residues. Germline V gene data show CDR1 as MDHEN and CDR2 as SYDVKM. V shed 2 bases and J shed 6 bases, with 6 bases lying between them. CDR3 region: CASSLLADTQYF. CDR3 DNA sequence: TGTGCCAGCAGTTTACTCGCGGATACGCAGTATTTT. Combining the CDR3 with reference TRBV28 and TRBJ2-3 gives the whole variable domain DVKVTQSSRYLVKRTGEKVFLECVQDMDHENMFWYRQDPGLGLRLIYFSYDVKMKEKGDIPEGYSVSREKKERFSLILESASTNQTSMYLCASSLLADTQYFGPGTRLTVL.

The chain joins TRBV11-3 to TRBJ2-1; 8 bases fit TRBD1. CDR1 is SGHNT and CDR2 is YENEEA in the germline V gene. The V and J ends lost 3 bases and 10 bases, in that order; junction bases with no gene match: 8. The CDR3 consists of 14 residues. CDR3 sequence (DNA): TGTGCCAGCAGCTTTCAGACAGGGGCGTACGAGCAGTTCTTC. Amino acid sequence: CASSFQTGAYEQFF.

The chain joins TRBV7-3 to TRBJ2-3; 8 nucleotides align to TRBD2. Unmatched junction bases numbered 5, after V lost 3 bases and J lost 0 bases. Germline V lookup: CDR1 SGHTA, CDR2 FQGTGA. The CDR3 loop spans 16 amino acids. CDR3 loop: CASSFSGEDSTDTQYF. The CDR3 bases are TGTGCCAGCAGCTTTAGCGGGGAAGATAGCACAGATACGCAGTATTTT.

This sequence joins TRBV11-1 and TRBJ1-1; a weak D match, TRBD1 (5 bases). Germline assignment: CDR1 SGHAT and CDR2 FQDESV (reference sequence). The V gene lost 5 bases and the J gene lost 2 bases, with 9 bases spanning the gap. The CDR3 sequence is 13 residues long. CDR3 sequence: CASSLQGNTEAFF. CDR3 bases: TGTGCCAGCAGCCTTCAGGGTAACACTGAAGCTTTCTTT.

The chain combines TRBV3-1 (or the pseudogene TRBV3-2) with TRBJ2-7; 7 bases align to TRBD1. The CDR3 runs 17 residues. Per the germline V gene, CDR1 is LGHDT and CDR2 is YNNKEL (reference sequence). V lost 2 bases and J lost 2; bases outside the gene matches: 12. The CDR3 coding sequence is TGTGCCAGCAGCCAATCTCTGGGGCAGGGGGACCCCTACGAGCAGTACTTC. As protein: CASSQSLGQGDPYEQYF.

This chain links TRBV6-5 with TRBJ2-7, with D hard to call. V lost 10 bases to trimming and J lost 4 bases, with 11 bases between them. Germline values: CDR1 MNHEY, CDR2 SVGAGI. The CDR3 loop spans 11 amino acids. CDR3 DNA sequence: TGTGCCACCAGGAGTGTGTACGAGCAGTACTTC. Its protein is CATRSVYEQYF.

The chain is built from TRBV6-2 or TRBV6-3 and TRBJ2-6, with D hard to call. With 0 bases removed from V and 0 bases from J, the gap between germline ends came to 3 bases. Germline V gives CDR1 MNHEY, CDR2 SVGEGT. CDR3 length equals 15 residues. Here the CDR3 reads CASSYSHSGANVLTF. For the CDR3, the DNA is TGTGCCAGCAGTTACTCCCACTCTGGGGCCAACGTCCTGACTTTC.

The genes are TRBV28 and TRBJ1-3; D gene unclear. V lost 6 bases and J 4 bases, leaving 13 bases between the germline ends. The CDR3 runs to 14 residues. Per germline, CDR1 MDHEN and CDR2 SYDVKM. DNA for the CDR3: TGTGCCAGCAGCCTAGGCCCTTCAGGAAACACCATATATTTT. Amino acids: CASSLGPSGNTIYF.

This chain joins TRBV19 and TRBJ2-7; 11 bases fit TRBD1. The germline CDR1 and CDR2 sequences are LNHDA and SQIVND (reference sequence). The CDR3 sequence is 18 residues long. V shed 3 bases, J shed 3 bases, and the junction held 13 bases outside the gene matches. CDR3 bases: TGTGCCAGTAGTATCCGGGACAGGGGGGCGGCCCAAATCTACGAGCAGTACTTC. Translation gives CASSIRDRGAAQIYEQYF.

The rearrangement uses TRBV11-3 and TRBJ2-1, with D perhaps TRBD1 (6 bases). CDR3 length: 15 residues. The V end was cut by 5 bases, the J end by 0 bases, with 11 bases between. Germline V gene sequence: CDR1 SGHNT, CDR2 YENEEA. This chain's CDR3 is CASSTRQASYNEQFF. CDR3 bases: TGTGCCAGCAGCACCAGACAGGCCTCCTACAATGAGCAGTTCTTC.

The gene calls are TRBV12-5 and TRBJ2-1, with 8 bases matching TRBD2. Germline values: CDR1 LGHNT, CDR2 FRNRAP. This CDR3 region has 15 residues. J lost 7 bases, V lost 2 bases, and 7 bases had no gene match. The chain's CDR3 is CASGLTGGPGNEQFF. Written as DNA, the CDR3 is TGTGCTAGTGGTTTGACGGGAGGGCCGGGGAATGAGCAGTTCTTC. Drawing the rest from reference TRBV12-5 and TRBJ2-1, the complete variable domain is DARVTQTPRHKVTEMGQEVTMRCQPILGHNTVFWYRQTMMQGLELLAYFRNRAPLDDSGMPKDRFSAEMPDATLATLKIQPSEPRDSAVYFCASGLTGGPGNEQFFGPGTRLTVL.

CDR3 nucleotides: TGTGCCAGCAGCCAGCCCACAGATACGCAGTATTTT. It encodes CASSQPTDTQYF. V is TRBV7-3 and J is TRBJ2-3; D not resolved. V dropped 5 bases and J dropped 2 bases, with 5 bases sitting between them. The CDR3 is 12 residues long. Germline-derived CDR1 and CDR2 are SGHTA and FQGTGA. The entire variable domain, with the rest obtained from reference TRBV7-3 and TRBJ2-3, is as follows: GAGVSQTPSNKVTEKGKYVELRCDPISGHTALYWYRQSLGQGPEFLIYFQGTGAADDSGLPNDRFFAVRPEGSVSTLKIQRTERGDSAVYLCASSQPTDTQYFGPGTRLTVL.

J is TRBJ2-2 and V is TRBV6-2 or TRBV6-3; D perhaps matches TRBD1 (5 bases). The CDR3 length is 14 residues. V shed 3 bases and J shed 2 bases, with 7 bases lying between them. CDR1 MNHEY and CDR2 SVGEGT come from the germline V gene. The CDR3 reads CASSYWTNTGELFF. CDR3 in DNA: TGTGCCAGCAGTTATTGGACAAACACCGGGGAGCTGTTTTTT.